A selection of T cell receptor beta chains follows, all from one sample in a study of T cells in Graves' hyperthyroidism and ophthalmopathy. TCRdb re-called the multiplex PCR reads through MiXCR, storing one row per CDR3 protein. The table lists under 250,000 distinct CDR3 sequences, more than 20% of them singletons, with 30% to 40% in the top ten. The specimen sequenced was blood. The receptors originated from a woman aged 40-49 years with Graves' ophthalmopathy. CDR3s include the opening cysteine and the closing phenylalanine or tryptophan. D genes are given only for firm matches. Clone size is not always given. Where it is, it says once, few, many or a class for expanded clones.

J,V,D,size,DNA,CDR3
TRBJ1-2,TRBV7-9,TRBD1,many,TGTGCCAGCAGCTTAATGGGGGACAGCTATGGCTACACCTTC,CASSLMGDSYGYTF
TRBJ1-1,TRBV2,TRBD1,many,TGTGCCAGCAGTCGCGACAGGGCTAGCACTGAAGCTTTCTTT,CASSRDRASTEAFF
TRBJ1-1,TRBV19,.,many,TGTGCCAGTAGTACCCTATTAGAGAACACTGAAGCTTTCTTT,CASSTLLENTEAFF
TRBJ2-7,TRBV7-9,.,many,TGTGCCAGCAGCTATTCCGGGGGCGAGCAGTACTTC,CASSYSGGEQYF
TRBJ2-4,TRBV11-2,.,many,TGTGCCAGCAGCTTAGATTACGGATCCTTCAAAAACATTCAGTACTTC,CASSLDYGSFKNIQYF
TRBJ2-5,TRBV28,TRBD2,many,TGTGCCAGCAGTTCATCGAGCGGGAGAGGGGAGACCCAGTACTTC,CASSSSSGRGETQYF
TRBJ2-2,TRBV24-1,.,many,TGTGCCACCAGTGATGGCGCAGCGCACGGGGAGCTGTTTTTT,CATSDGAAHGELFF
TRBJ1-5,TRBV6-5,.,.,TGTGCCAGCGTTGGAGTCAGGGTGAATCAGCCCCAGCATTTT,CASVGVRVNQPQHF
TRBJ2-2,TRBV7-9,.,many,TGTGCCAGCAGCGGGACTTACACCGGGGAGCTGTTTTTT,CASSGTYTGELFF
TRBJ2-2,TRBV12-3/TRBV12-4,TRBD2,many,TGTGCCAGCAGTTTAGAGCGGGAGGGCCTTGGGGAGCTGTTTTTT,CASSLEREGLGELFF
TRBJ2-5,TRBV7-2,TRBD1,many,TGTGCCAGCAGCTTAGGGCCGGGACAGTGGGACGGGGTGGAGACCCAGTACTTC,CASSLGPGQWDGVETQYF
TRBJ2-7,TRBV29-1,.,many,TGCAGCGTTGAACTAGGGAATAAGGCTAGGGAGCAGTACTTC,CSVELGNKAREQYF
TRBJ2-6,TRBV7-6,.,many,TGTGCCAGCAGCCCGTACGAATCTGGGGCCAACGTCCTGACTTTC,CASSPYESGANVLTF
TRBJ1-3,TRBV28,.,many,TGTGCCAGCAGTTTGGCAGGCTCTGGAAACACCATATATTTT,CASSLAGSGNTIYF
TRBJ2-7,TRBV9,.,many,TGTGCCAGCAGCGGGAGTCGGTTGGACGAGCAGTACTTC,CASSGSRLDEQYF
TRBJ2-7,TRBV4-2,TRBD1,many,TGTGCCAGCAGCCAAGATGGGGGGACAGGGGCTTTCGAGCAGTACTTC,CASSQDGGTGAFEQYF
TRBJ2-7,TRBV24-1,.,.,TGTGCCACCAGTGATTCAAACAGGCTCCGAGGGAAGCAGTACTTC,CATSDSNRLRGKQYF
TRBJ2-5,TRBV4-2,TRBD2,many,TGTGCCAGCAGCCAGGAAGCGGGAGGGAATGGGGAGACCCAGTACTTC,CASSQEAGGNGETQYF
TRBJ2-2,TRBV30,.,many,TGTGCCTGGAGTGTACGAGGACCCCCGAACACCGGGGAGCTGTTTTTT,CAWSVRGPPNTGELFF